The rows below give T cell receptor beta chains drawn from one sample of a study of identifying expanded T cells in peripheral blood. The data were produced by immunoSEQ multiplex PCR, yet TCRdb's version contains in-frame clones alone and is incomplete. The sample yields approximately 100,000 clones, about 89% seen once. Sequenced input: blood. The receptor source for this set is a person aged 18 to 70 in good health. CDR3s include the opening cysteine and the closing phenylalanine or tryptophan. A D gene is named only where the DNA matches it firmly. Part of the rows lack a size; the others show once, few, many or a class for expanded clones.

clone_size d_call j_call v_call cdr3_aa cdr3_nt
- - TRBJ1-5 TRBV28 CASGLAGQPQHF TGTGCCAGCGGTCTCGCGGGTCAGCCCCAGCATTTT
- TRBD2 TRBJ2-2 TRBV9 CASSVGLLAGARNTGELFF TGTGCCAGCAGCGTAGGCTTGCTAGCGGGGGCACGGAACACCGGGGAGCTGTTTTTT
- TRBD2 TRBJ2-7 TRBV11-2 CASSLELAGGKHEQYF TGTGCCAGCAGCTTAGAGCTAGCGGGGGGTAAGCACGAGCAGTACTTC
once - TRBJ2-2 TRBV15 CATRTQGFAGELFF TGTGCCACCAGGACACAGGGTTTCGCCGGGGAGCTGTTTTTT
- TRBD2 TRBJ2-5 TRBV6-6 CASSWGLAGGKETQYF TGTGCCAGCAGTTGGGGACTAGCGGGGGGTAAAGAGACCCAGTACTTC
- - TRBJ1-1 TRBV7-2 CASSLAANTEAFF TGTGCCAGCAGCTTGGCAGCAAACACTGAAGCTTTCTTT
- TRBD1 TRBJ2-3 TRBV5-6 CASSSFPGQGHPDTQYF TGTGCCAGCAGCTCGTTCCCGGGACAGGGTCATCCAGATACGCAGTATTTT
- - TRBJ2-7 TRBV7-2 CASSPSGVHEQYF TGTGCCAGCAGCCCCTCCGGTGTCCACGAGCAGTACTTC
- - TRBJ1-3 TRBV6-5 CASGVASGNTIYF TGTGCCAGTGGGGTTGCTTCTGGAAACACCATATATTTT
- TRBD2 TRBJ2-7 TRBV11-2 CASSFSTSGGLEQYF TGTGCCAGCAGCTTCTCTACTAGCGGGGGGCTCGAGCAGTACTTC
- TRBD1 TRBJ2-1 TRBV19 CASSPRLQGANNEQFF TGTGCCAGTAGTCCCCGTCTACAGGGGGCCAACAATGAGCAGTTCTTC
once - TRBJ2-3 TRBV5-8 CASSLAGGTDTQYF TGTGCCAGCAGCTTGGCCGGGGGCACAGATACGCAGTATTTT
- TRBD2 TRBJ2-3 TRBV15 CATSRDRGGGGTDTQYF TGTGCCACCAGCAGAGATCGGGGGGGCGGGGGCACAGATACGCAGTATTTT
- - TRBJ2-5 TRBV11-2 CASINLGPPETQYF TGTGCCAGCATCAATCTCGGGCCCCCTGAGACCCAGTACTTC
- TRBD1 TRBJ1-2 TRBV28 CASTLQGVTNYGYTF TGTGCCAGCACCTTACAGGGGGTAACTAACTATGGCTACACCTTC
- TRBD1 TRBJ2-5 TRBV5-4 CASSLEGAVGETQYF TGTGCCAGCAGCTTGGAGGGGGCCGTGGGAGAGACCCAGTACTTC
- - TRBJ2-1 TRBV11-2 CASSLDIRGQFF TGTGCCAGCAGCTTAGATATCAGGGGCCAGTTCTTC
- - TRBJ2-5 TRBV7-2 CASTLGGPRRAETQYF TGTGCCAGCACCTTGGGGGGGCCGCGGAGGGCGGAGACCCAGTACTTC
- - TRBJ1-1 TRBV5-1 CASSPRGSTEAFF TGCGCCAGCAGCCCCCGGGGATCCACTGAAGCTTTCTTT
- - TRBJ1-1 TRBV11-2 CASSQRGSRAGGTEAFF TGTGCCAGCAGTCAAAGGGGCAGTCGGGCGGGAGGGACTGAAGCTTTCTTT
once TRBD1 TRBJ2-1 TRBV28 CASSFMSGGPYNEQFF TGTGCCAGCAGTTTCATGTCAGGGGGCCCCTACAATGAGCAGTTCTTC